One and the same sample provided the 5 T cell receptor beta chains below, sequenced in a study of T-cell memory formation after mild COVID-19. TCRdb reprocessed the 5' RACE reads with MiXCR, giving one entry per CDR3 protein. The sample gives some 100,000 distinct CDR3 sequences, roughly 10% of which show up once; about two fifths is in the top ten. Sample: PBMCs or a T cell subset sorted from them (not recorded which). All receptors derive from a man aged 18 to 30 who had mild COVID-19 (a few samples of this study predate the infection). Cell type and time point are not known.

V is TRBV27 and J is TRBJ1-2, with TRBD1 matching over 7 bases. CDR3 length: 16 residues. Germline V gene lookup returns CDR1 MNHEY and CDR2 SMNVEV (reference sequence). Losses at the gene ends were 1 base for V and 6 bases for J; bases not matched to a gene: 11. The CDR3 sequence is CASSLYTPTGRNGYTF. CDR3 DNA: TGTGCCAGCAGTTTATATACCCCGACAGGGAGGAATGGCTACACCTTC.

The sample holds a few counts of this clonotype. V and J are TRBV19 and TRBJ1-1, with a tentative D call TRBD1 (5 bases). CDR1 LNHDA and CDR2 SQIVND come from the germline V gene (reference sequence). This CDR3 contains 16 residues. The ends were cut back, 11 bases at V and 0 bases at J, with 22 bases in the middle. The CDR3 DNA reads TGTGCCGGACTCGAGGGGCGGGGATTAATGAACACTGAAGCTTTCTTT. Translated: CAGLEGRGLMNTEAFF.

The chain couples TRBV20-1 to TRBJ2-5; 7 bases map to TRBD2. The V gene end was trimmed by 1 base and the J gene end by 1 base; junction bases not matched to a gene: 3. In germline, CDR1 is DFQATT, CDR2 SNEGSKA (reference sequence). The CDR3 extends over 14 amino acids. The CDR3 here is CSARGGEGQETQYF. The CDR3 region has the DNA TGCAGTGCTAGAGGGGGGGAGGGCCAAGAGACCCAGTACTTC.

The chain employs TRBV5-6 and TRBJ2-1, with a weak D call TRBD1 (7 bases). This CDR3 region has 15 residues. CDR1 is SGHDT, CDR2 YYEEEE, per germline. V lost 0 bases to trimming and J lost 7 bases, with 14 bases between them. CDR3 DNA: TGTGCCAGCAGCTTGGTAGGGCGGGACAGAAATGAGCAGTTCTTC. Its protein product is CASSLVGRDRNEQFF. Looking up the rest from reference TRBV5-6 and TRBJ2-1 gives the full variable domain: DAGVTQSPTHLIKTRGQQVTLRCSPKSGHDTVSWYQQALGQGPQFIFQYYEEEERQRGNFPDRFSGHQFPNYSSELNVNALLLGDSALYLCASSLVGRDRNEQFFGPGTRLTVL.

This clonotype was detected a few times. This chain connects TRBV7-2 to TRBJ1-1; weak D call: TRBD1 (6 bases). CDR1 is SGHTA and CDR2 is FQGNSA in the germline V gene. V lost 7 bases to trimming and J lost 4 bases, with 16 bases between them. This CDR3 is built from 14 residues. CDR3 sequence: CASTLGIGGTEAFF. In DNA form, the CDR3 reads TGTGCCAGCACCCTCGGTATAGGGGGCACTGAAGCTTTCTTT.